Below are 8 T cell receptor beta chains sequenced from a single sample in a study of blood T cell dynamics during melanoma immunotherapy. Time point noted: week 3, after first cycle of checkpoint inhibitor. This table comes from immunoSEQ multiplex PCR, and its TCRdb copy is limited to in-frame clones, with some not included. The sample comprises approximately 2,800 clones, roughly 87% of which are singletons, and 13% to 15% rests with the top ten. Material: blood, obtained from a patient treated with checkpoint blockade. Every receptor here comes from a human donor with melanoma.

The genes are TRBV28 and TRBJ2-7; TRBD2 matches at 9 bases. V shed 5 bases and J 7 bases; nucleotides not matched to a gene: 30. The V gene's germline CDR1 is MDHEN and CDR2 SYDVKM. The CDR3 has 21 amino acids. The CDR3, as DNA: TGTGCCAGCAGTCGGACAAACCCGGGACTAGCCCAAATGGGTCGCTCGAGTGAGCAGTACTTC. The encoded protein is CASSRTNPGLAQMGRSSEQYF.

The V and J genes are TRBV27 and TRBJ1-2, with a weak D call TRBD1 (6 bases). Germline CDR1 MNHEY, CDR2 SMNVEV (reference sequence). Trimming removed 0 bases from V and 6 bases from J, with 14 bases in between. CDR3 length: 15 amino acids. The CDR3 sequence is CASSLSRGGLNGYTF. The CDR3 DNA sequence: TGTGCCAGCAGTTTATCGAGGGGGGGGCTCAATGGCTACACCTTC.

This chain connects TRBV5-1 to TRBJ1-3, with D possibly TRBD1 on 5 matching bases. V was clipped by 1 base and J by 0 bases, with 14 bases between them. This CDR3 contains 17 residues. From germline, CDR1 is SGHRS and CDR2 YFSETQ. The CDR3 DNA follows: TGCGCCAGCAGCTTGTCCGGGACGGCAAGCTCTGGAAACACCATATATTTT. Protein product: CASSLSGTASSGNTIYF. The full variable domain, in which reference TRBV5-1 and TRBJ1-3 provide the parts outside the CDR3, is KAGVTQTPRYLIKTRGQQVTLSCSPISGHRSVSWYQQTPGQGLQFLFEYFSETQRNKGNFPGRFSGRQFSNSRSEMNVSTLELGDSALYLCASSLSGTASSGNTIYFGEGSWLTVV.

The chain has TRBV11-1 and TRBJ2-7; D uncertain. Trimming removed 3 bases from V and 4 bases from J, with 10 bases in between. Looked up from germline, CDR1 is SGHAT and CDR2 is FQDESV (reference sequence). This CDR3 spans 13 amino acids. The CDR3 protein is CASSFSPFYEQYF. The CDR3 nucleotides are TGTGCCAGCAGCTTCAGCCCCTTTTACGAGCAGTACTTC.

In its sample, this clone was seen once. The V gene is TRBV27, the J gene TRBJ2-5; a weak D match, TRBD2 (5 bases). The last part of the DNA fits TRBJ2-7 better; the J call may be wrong. The length of the CDR3 is 12 residues. The germline V gene has CDR1 MNHEY and CDR2 SMNVEV (reference sequence). In DNA, the CDR3 is TGTGCCAGCAGTTTACGGGGCTACGAGCAGTACTTC. This gives the protein CASSLRGYEQYF.

Concerning this clone: One end of the junction fails to match germline, which may point to a read error. This sequence joins TRBV5-4 and TRBJ2-3; 7 bases match TRBD2. The germline V gene encodes CDR1 SGHNT and CDR2 YYREEE (reference sequence). The CDR3 loop spans 14 amino acids. CDR3 loop: CASRLEGGSGTQYF. For the CDR3, the DNA is TGTGCCAGCAGATTGGAGGGAGGGTCCGGTACGCAGTATTTT.

The chain carries TRBV7-3 and TRBJ2-7; possible D gene TRBD2, 5 bases. This CDR3 is 14 amino acids long. The V end was cut by 2 bases, the J end by 7 bases, with 15 bases between. Germline V gene lookup returns CDR1 SGHTA and CDR2 FQGTGA. Here the CDR3 reads CASSLLGLTGEQYF. CDR3 nucleotide sequence: TGTGCCAGCAGCTTATTAGGGCTGACGGGGGAGCAGTACTTC.

The gene calls are TRBV28 and TRBJ2-7; 11 bases fit TRBD2. V was clipped by 5 bases and J by 6 bases; unmatched bases: 3. The germline gives CDR1 MDHEN, CDR2 SYDVKM. CDR3 length equals 13 residues. CDR3 protein: CASSPGTSGEQYF. The CDR3 nucleotides are TGTGCCAGCAGTCCCGGGACTAGCGGCGAGCAGTACTTC.